The 3 T cell receptor beta chains given below trace back to one sample, sequenced in a study of vaccination and CD4 T cells after COVID-19. The treatment is: approximately 9-day PBMC culture with coronavirus spike peptide pools or control peptides (ViraFEST assay). The study sequenced cultured CD4+ T cell DNA using the Oncomine TCR Beta short-read assay. MiXCR, run by TCRdb on the PCR reads, gives a single entry per CDR3 protein. In the table there are some 12,000 distinct CDR3 sequences, approximately 64% of which are singletons. These receptors lack a known antigen. The material sequenced was CD4+ T cells from blood, cultured in vitro, taken before SARS-CoV-2 vaccination. The receptors originated from a human donor who had recovered from COVID-19.

The chain uses TRBV6-2 or TRBV6-3 and TRBJ2-1, with 10 positions matching TRBD2. V lost 2 bases and J lost 7; bases outside the gene matches: 11. CDR1 is MNHEY, CDR2 SVGEGT, per germline. CDR3 length equals 17 residues. CDR3 nucleotide sequence: TGTGCCAGCAGTTACCCCCAATGGAGCGGGAGGGGAAATGAGCAGTTCTTC. This encodes CASSYPQWSGRGNEQFF.

This chain links TRBV7-2 with TRBJ2-7; D gene unclear. V lost 1 base and J lost 2, with 9 bases in between. Germline V gene lookup returns CDR1 SGHTA and CDR2 FQGNSA. The CDR3 runs to 14 residues. The DNA of the CDR3 is TGTGCCAGCAGCTTAGTTCCCTCGCCCTACGAGCAGTACTTC. Translation: CASSLVPSPYEQYF.

The chain has TRBV12-3 or TRBV12-4 and TRBJ1-6; D is undetermined. The V and J ends lost 3 bases and 14 bases respectively, with 14 bases between them. The CDR3 consists of 13 residues. The CDR3 DNA reads as TGTGCCAGCAGTTTTTTCGGCAGACCAGCCCTCCACTTT. Translated, it gives CASSFFGRPALHF.